What follows are 9 T cell receptor beta chains derived from one specimen sequenced in a study of blood T cell repertoires in COVID-19. Libraries were prepared by immunoSEQ multiplex PCR; TCRdb keeps only in-frame clonotypes and omits some of them. The table records about 51,000 clones, approximately 90% of them present only once. Sequencing was carried out using peripheral blood. Receptors were obtained from a man aged 45-60 years with acute or convalescent COVID-19.

V and J are TRBV5-6 and TRBJ2-7, with 7 positions matching TRBD1. CDR1 and CDR2 from the germline V gene are SGHDT and YYEEEE. The V and J ends lost 2 bases and 2 bases, in that order; junction bases with no gene match: 4. This CDR3 has 14 residues. The CDR3 DNA reads as TGTGCCAGCAGCTTTGGGACAGAGACCTACGAGCAGTACTTC. The encoded protein is CASSFGTETYEQYF.

This chain joins TRBV6-5 and TRBJ1-5; D call uncertain. The germline V and J ends were trimmed by 7 bases and 0 bases, with 13 bases remaining between them. The CDR3 is made up of 15 amino acids. Germline assignment: CDR1 MNHEY and CDR2 SVGAGI. The CDR3 is CASIWRANSNQPQHF. For the CDR3, the DNA is TGTGCCAGCATTTGGCGGGCGAATAGCAATCAGCCCCAGCATTTT.

In its sample, this clone was seen a few times. The chain uses TRBV4-1 and TRBJ1-2, with 7 bases fitting TRBD1. The V gene end was trimmed by 5 bases and the J gene end by 0 bases; junction bases not matched to a gene: 3. This CDR3 spans 14 amino acids. Per germline, CDR1 MGHRA and CDR2 YSYEKL. The CDR3 coding sequence is TGCGCCAGCAGCTACGGGACAGCTAACTATGGCTACACCTTC. It encodes CASSYGTANYGYTF.

The V gene is TRBV2, the J gene TRBJ2-7, with D unresolved. The CDR3 runs 15 residues. Per the germline V gene, CDR1 is SNHLY and CDR2 is FYNNEI. The germline V and J ends were trimmed by 7 bases and 2 bases, with 18 bases remaining between them. For the CDR3, the DNA is TGTGCCAGCAATAAAGATGCAGTTTTGGCCTACGAGCAGTACTTC. It specifies CASNKDAVLAYEQYF.

CDR3 residues: CASSIDRGGVQPQHF. CDR3 DNA: TGTGCCAGTAGTATAGATCGAGGGGGTGTTCAGCCCCAGCATTTT. The rearrangement uses TRBV19 and TRBJ1-5; tentative D call: TRBD1 (6 bases). This CDR3 has 15 amino acids. Trimming removed 0 bases at V and 6 bases at J, with 12 bases between. Germline CDR1 reads LNHDA; CDR2 reads SQIVND (reference sequence).

The chain joins TRBV5-5 to TRBJ2-5, with 7 bases lining up with TRBD1. Germline V gene sequence: CDR1 SGHKS, CDR2 YYEKEE (reference sequence). Unmatched junction bases numbered 10, after V lost 7 bases and J lost 7 bases. The CDR3 sequence is 13 residues long. As DNA, the CDR3 is TGTGCCAGCGACGACAGGGTTGAGGGGACCCAGTACTTC. Its protein is CASDDRVEGTQYF.

The rearrangement uses TRBV3-1 (or the pseudogene TRBV3-2) and TRBJ1-1, with D hard to call. The CDR3 runs to 13 residues. Trimming removed 2 bases from V and 0 bases from J, with 4 bases in between. From germline, CDR1 is LGHDT and CDR2 YNNKEL (reference sequence). The CDR3 here is CASSQRVNTEAFF. In DNA form, the CDR3 reads TGTGCCAGCAGCCAACGGGTGAACACTGAAGCTTTCTTT.

The chain is built from TRBV19 and TRBJ1-2; TRBD1 aligns across 12 bases. Germline assignment: CDR1 LNHDA and CDR2 SQIVND (reference sequence). CDR3 size: 15 residues. J gave up 7 bases and V 3 bases, and 6 bases lay outside the gene matches. The CDR3 DNA sequence: TGTGCCAGTAGTATGGTGGGACAGGGGGCAGGTGGCTACACCTTC. As protein: CASSMVGQGAGGYTF.

This clone was recorded once. The V call is TRBV2, the J call TRBJ2-7, with 8 bases fitting TRBD1. Losses at the gene ends were 4 bases for V and 1 base for J; bases not matched to a gene: 9. Germline V gene data show CDR1 as SNHLY and CDR2 as FYNNEI. The CDR3 has 16 residues. The CDR3 DNA reads as TGTGCCAGCAGTGTCCGGACAGGGCATTCATCCTACGAGCAGTACTTC. Residues: CASSVRTGHSSYEQYF.